A selection of T cell receptor beta chains follows, all from one sample in a study of shared T cell receptors in the human thymus. Assay used: immunoSEQ multiplex PCR; TCRdb lists only in-frame clones, some missing. Among hundreds of thousands of clones listed, 95% were seen once. The source material was thymocytes. All receptors come from a human donor. Both conserved end residues are trimmed from each CDR3.

J gene: TRBJ2-7
V gene: TRBV20-1
CDR3 protein: SARTAGPAY

J gene: TRBJ2-7
V gene: TRBV29-1
CDR3 protein: SVEKGYEQY

J gene: TRBJ2-1
V gene: TRBV30
CDR3 protein: AWSVRHSPGLYYNEQF

J gene: TRBJ1-5
V gene: TRBV11-2
CDR3 protein: ASSTVAGQGNQPQH

J gene: TRBJ2-7
V gene: TRBV9
CDR3 protein: ASSLYGNSYEQY

J gene: TRBJ2-1
V gene: TRBV19
CDR3 protein: ASSPTRSPRFGEQF

J gene: TRBJ1-4
V gene: TRBV10-3
CDR3 protein: AISPRDNAFWGNEKLF

J gene: TRBJ2-1
V gene: TRBV4-2
CDR3 protein: ASSPLREGRALYNEQF

J gene: TRBJ2-1
V gene: TRBV10-2
CDR3 protein: ASSDGSSRGPPEQF

J gene: TRBJ2-3
V gene: TRBV29-1
CDR3 protein: SVDHSPILAGADTQY

J gene: TRBJ1-2
V gene: TRBV29-1
CDR3 protein: SVDPIGQGYFRSDGYT

J gene: TRBJ1-2
V gene: TRBV4-2
CDR3 protein: ASSQAGTHYGYT

J gene: TRBJ1-1
V gene: TRBV7-2
CDR3 protein: ASSLALGRGRMNTEAF

J gene: TRBJ2-6
V gene: TRBV27
CDR3 protein: ASRLRGQQVPLSGANVLT

J gene: TRBJ2-7
V gene: TRBV27
CDR3 protein: ASSLRGLDASEQY

J gene: TRBJ1-5
V gene: TRBV19
CDR3 protein: ASSIEVEVGQPQH

J gene: TRBJ1-3
V gene: TRBV6-5
CDR3 protein: ASSYARGNTIY

J gene: TRBJ1-1
V gene: TRBV30
CDR3 protein: AWSRTGDRDTEAF

J gene: TRBJ1-4
V gene: TRBV11-2
CDR3 protein: ASSLGGLISGEKLF

J gene: TRBJ1-5
V gene: TRBV4-1
CDR3 protein: ASSQGWATNSNQPQH

J gene: TRBJ2-3
V gene: TRBV7-7
CDR3 protein: ASSADTGGNTDTQY

J gene: TRBJ1-5
V gene: TRBV14
CDR3 protein: ASSPYSSRFRDWPQH

J gene: TRBJ1-1
V gene: TRBV11-2
CDR3 protein: ASSPGPGSLGAF

J gene: TRBJ2-1
V gene: TRBV27
CDR3 protein: ASSSGGLAGVHEQF

J gene: TRBJ2-1
V gene: TRBV29-1
CDR3 protein: SVHGSLSSYNEQF

J gene: TRBJ2-1
V gene: TRBV7-9
CDR3 protein: ASKTDYNEQF

J gene: TRBJ1-1
V gene: TRBV20-1
CDR3 protein: SALAGSEAF

J gene: TRBJ2-7
V gene: TRBV4-3
CDR3 protein: ASSQDLGDRAYEQY

J gene: TRBJ2-1
V gene: TRBV5-1
CDR3 protein: ASSSGGLAGYNEQF

J gene: TRBJ1-2
V gene: TRBV30
CDR3 protein: AWSVSGTERGGYT

J gene: TRBJ1-1
V gene: TRBV5-1
CDR3 protein: ASSFPKGGNTEAF

J gene: TRBJ1-5
V gene: TRBV12-5
CDR3 protein: ASGLSTGNQPQH

J gene: TRBJ2-7
V gene: TRBV4-2
CDR3 protein: ASSQEEKGAESYEQY

J gene: TRBJ1-2
V gene: TRBV9
CDR3 protein: ASSAEFRGGRTNYGYT

J gene: TRBJ2-5
V gene: TRBV25-1
CDR3 protein: ASSEPDPWETQY

J gene: TRBJ1-5
V gene: TRBV7-2
CDR3 protein: ASSFLGLRGTLSNQPQH

J gene: TRBJ2-5
V gene: TRBV5-8
CDR3 protein: ASSQAPGEEETQY

J gene: TRBJ1-1
V gene: TRBV11-2
CDR3 protein: ASSPARQNTEAF

J gene: TRBJ2-7
V gene: TRBV6-6
CDR3 protein: ASSSLREQY

J gene: TRBJ1-2
V gene: TRBV2
CDR3 protein: ASSETGPNYGYT

J gene: TRBJ1-3
V gene: TRBV6-1
CDR3 protein: ASSEFGTGFLSGNTIY

J gene: TRBJ1-1
V gene: TRBV6-1
CDR3 protein: ASSRQGLENTEAF

J gene: TRBJ2-1
V gene: TRBV2
CDR3 protein: ASRTLPRYEQF

J gene: TRBJ1-1
V gene: TRBV5-1
CDR3 protein: ASSLPRVHEPPSNTEAF

J gene: TRBJ2-7
V gene: TRBV5-8
CDR3 protein: ASSLEREQY

J gene: TRBJ1-2
V gene: TRBV28
CDR3 protein: ASSFGLGQGFYGYT

J gene: TRBJ1-5
V gene: TRBV11-2
CDR3 protein: ASSPNWGGVNNQPQH

J gene: TRBJ2-1
V gene: TRBV27
CDR3 protein: ASSPGTTQYNEQF

J gene: TRBJ1-1
V gene: TRBV6-5
CDR3 protein: ASSYLDRADTEAF

J gene: TRBJ2-7
V gene: TRBV6-5
CDR3 protein: ASSYGEGRNYEQY

J gene: TRBJ2-5
V gene: TRBV9
CDR3 protein: ASSVRSPGLAGVEETQY